This TCR beta chain appears in the sequencing data of a study of T-cell reconstitution after alpha-beta-depleted transplantation in children. Findings and limits, study-wide: At around two months after transplant, the alpha-beta T cells were reportedly derived from several hundred expanded clones that came from non-depleted graft cells. T-cell counts and diversity at one year post-transplant came mainly from newly produced T cells.

During its preparation, the TCRbeta library received unique molecular identifiers. From the PCR reads, TCRdb called clonotypes with MiXCR, one entry per CDR3 protein. The profile shows 530,000 or so distinct CDR3 sequences, 25% to 30% of them singletons. A few counts support this clonotype. What it recognizes is unknown. Germline V gene data show CDR1 as SNHLY and CDR2 as FYNNEI. The CDR3 totals 18 residues. Losses at the gene ends were 8 bases for V and 1 base for J; bases not matched to a gene: 18. This clonotype was sampled from a boy less than two years old with Wiskott-Aldrich syndrome, due to receive a stem cell transplant. The sample in question was PBMCs, obtained before TCRalphabeta/CD19-depleted stem cell transplant. The chain uses TRBV2 and TRBJ1-2; 8 bases map to TRBD1. This chain's CDR3 is CASCLESGRGRSNYGYTF. The CDR3, as DNA: TGTGCCAGCTGTTTAGAATCGGGCAGGGGGCGAAGTAACTATGGCTACACCTTC.